A single sample is the source of the 28 T cell receptor beta chains below, sequenced in a study of blood T cells in healthy people across ages. A J-beta primer mix and a sample-barcoded 5' primer were used in a second PCR of about 7 to 11 cycles. TCRdb reprocessed the 5' RACE reads via MiXCR and lists one record per CDR3 protein. The table lists just over 800,000 distinct CDR3 sequences, 62% of them singletons, with 28% in the top ten. The sequencing input was blood. The receptors derive from a young man in good health.

The V and J genes are TRBV3-1 and TRBJ2-5; 7 bases agree with TRBD2. Germline assignment: CDR1 LGHDT and CDR2 YNNKEL (reference sequence). This CDR3 is built from 17 residues. The ends lost 0 bases at V and 1 base at J; junction bases unmatched: 8. The CDR3 nucleotides read TGTGCCAGCAGCCAAGATAGGTCTAGCGGACGCCAAGAGACCCAGTACTTC. This encodes CASSQDRSSGRQETQYF.

The chain combines TRBV12-3 or TRBV12-4 with TRBJ2-1, with D possibly being TRBD2 (7 bases). This CDR3 spans 15 amino acids. Trimming took off 8 bases at V and 6 bases at J, with 20 bases between the two ends. The CDR3, as DNA: TGTGCCAGCTCTCCAAGGGGGGGAGTACGCAATGAGCAGTTCTTC. Protein sequence: CASSPRGGVRNEQFF.

CDR3 coding DNA: TGTGCCAGCAGCCCGATAAGCACAGGAACTCTTTATGGCTACACCTTC. Protein: CASSPISTGTLYGYTF. J is TRBJ1-2 and V is TRBV7-9; a weak D match, TRBD1 (5 bases). CDR1 is SEHNR, CDR2 FQNEAQ, per germline (reference sequence). The CDR3 contains 16 residues. Deletions cut 5 bases from V and 5 bases from J, with 21 bases between.

The chain uses TRBV20-1 and TRBJ1-5; 7 bases fit TRBD1. Trimming took 6 bases from V and 6 from J; bases not matched to a gene: 8. There are 13 residues in the CDR3. Germline CDR1 reads DFQATT; CDR2 reads SNEGSKA (reference sequence). In DNA form, the CDR3 reads TGCAGTGCAAGACAGGCAGGGGGTCAGCCCCAGCATTTT. This sequence encodes CSARQAGGQPQHF.

V is TRBV11-3 and J is TRBJ2-1; 12 bases are a match to TRBD2. The germline gives CDR1 SGHNT, CDR2 YENEEA. V was pared by 5 bases and J by 3 bases, with 8 bases of the junction left unmatched. The CDR3 runs 17 residues. The DNA of the CDR3 is TGTGCCAGCAGCCCTCGGACTAGCGGGACTTTCTACAATGAGCAGTTCTTC. Translated, it gives CASSPRTSGTFYNEQFF. The entire variable domain, with the rest obtained from reference TRBV11-3 and TRBJ2-1, is as follows: EAGVVQSPRYKIIEKKQPVAFWCNPISGHNTLYWYLQNLGQGPELLIRYENEEAVDDSQLPKDRFSAERLKGVDSTLKIQPAELGDSAVYLCASSPRTSGTFYNEQFFGPGTRLTVL.

This chain links TRBV4-3 with TRBJ2-1, with 8 positions matching TRBD2. The CDR3 is 19 amino acids. Germline assignment: CDR1 LGHNA and CDR2 YSLEER. V dropped 0 bases and J dropped 6; count of bases not matched to a gene: 16. CDR3 residues: CASSQDWAKTGGIFNEQFF. In DNA form, the CDR3 reads TGCGCCAGCAGCCAAGATTGGGCTAAAACGGGGGGGATCTTCAATGAGCAGTTCTTC.

V is TRBV9 and J is TRBJ2-7; perhaps TRBD2 as D (6 bases). The J call may be wrong; the DNA end is better matched by TRBJ2-5. This CDR3 has 15 residues. Germline V CDR1 and CDR2: SGDLS, YYNGEE. The CDR3 loop is CASSASGLPQETQYF. CDR3 sequence (DNA): TGTGCCAGCAGCGCGTCGGGACTGCCACAAGAGACCCAGTACTTC.

The chain employs TRBV7-9 and TRBJ2-4; D could derive from TRBD1 or TRBD2 (5 bases each). The germline V and J ends were trimmed by 3 bases and 0 bases, with 12 bases remaining between them. The length of the CDR3 is 16 residues. Per germline, CDR1 SEHNR and CDR2 FQNEAQ (reference sequence). The CDR3 protein is CASSFPGRLAKNIQYF. The CDR3 DNA reads TGTGCCAGCAGCTTTCCGGGACGTCTAGCCAAAAACATTCAGTACTTC.

Only a few counts were recorded for this clonotype. The V and J genes are TRBV25-1 and TRBJ2-5, with 7 positions matching TRBD2. Germline V gene data show CDR1 as MGHDK and CDR2 as SYGVNS. After removal of 1 base from V and 4 bases from J, the junction contained 3 bases not matched to a gene. This CDR3 contains 14 residues. This CDR3 is CASSEWGGGETQYF. In DNA, the CDR3 is TGTGCCAGCAGTGAATGGGGCGGGGGAGAGACCCAGTACTTC. The full variable domain, rest sourced from reference TRBV25-1 and TRBJ2-5, is EADIYQTPRYLVIGTGKKITLECSQTMGHDKMYWYQQDPGMELHLIHYSYGVNSTEKGDLSSESTVSRIRTEHFPLTLESARPSHTSQYLCASSEWGGGETQYFGPGTRLLVL.

The CDR3, as DNA: TGTGCCAGCCAGACAACCGGGACAGGCTACGAGCAGTACTTC. Encoded protein: CASQTTGTGYEQYF. The chain uses TRBV6-5 and TRBJ2-7, with TRBD1 matching 8 bases. The J segment lost 3 bases and the V segment lost 8 bases, leaving 9 bases of the junction unmatched. Germline V gives CDR1 MNHEY, CDR2 SVGAGI. This CDR3 has 14 residues.

The V and J genes are TRBV9 and TRBJ2-7, with 9 bases matching TRBD2. The J segment lost 0 bases and the V segment lost 3 bases, leaving 4 bases of the junction unmatched. Per the germline V gene, CDR1 is SGDLS and CDR2 is YYNGEE. This CDR3 comprises 15 residues. The CDR3 DNA reads TGTGCCAGCAGCGGCGGGAGGGAGGACTCCTACGAGCAGTACTTC. Translating it yields CASSGGREDSYEQYF.

The chain is built from TRBV4-3 and TRBJ2-1; D possibly corresponds to TRBD1 (6 bases). V was pared by 0 bases and J by 2 bases, with 14 bases between. The CDR3 spans 17 residues. The V gene's germline CDR1 is LGHNA and CDR2 YSLEER. CDR3 amino acids: CASSQDRGTAAYNEQFF. The CDR3 region has the DNA TGCGCCAGCAGCCAAGATAGGGGGACGGCCGCCTACAATGAGCAGTTCTTC.

The chain employs TRBV20-1 and TRBJ1-2; TRBD1 might be the D (6 bases). The CDR3 extends over 14 amino acids. Germline-derived CDR1 and CDR2 are DFQATT and SNEGSKA (reference sequence). The V and J ends lost 0 bases and 6 bases respectively, with 14 bases between them. CDR3 coding DNA: TGCAGTGCTAGAGATGGGGGGGCAGGGCATGGCTACACCTTC. The encoded protein is CSARDGGAGHGYTF.

Only a few counts were recorded for this clonotype. This sequence joins TRBV12-3 or TRBV12-4 and TRBJ2-5; the D gene is possibly TRBD1 (6 bases). The V and J ends lost 6 bases and 5 bases respectively, with 16 bases between them. The CDR3 has 14 amino acids. The CDR3 DNA sequence: TGTGCCAGCAGCCCAGCGACAGGCACGGAGACCCAGTACTTC. Its protein product is CASSPATGTETQYF.

The chain employs TRBV7-2 and TRBJ2-5, with 7 bases matching TRBD1. The J call could be wrong; TRBJ2-7 is a better fit for the DNA end. Germline values: CDR1 SGHTA, CDR2 FQGNSA. There are 13 residues in the CDR3. CDR3 residues: CASSTGAFYEQYF. DNA of the CDR3: TGTGCCAGCAGCACAGGGGCCTTCTACGAGCAGTACTTC.

In its sample, this clonotype was seen a few times. The V gene is TRBV29-1, the J gene TRBJ2-3; the D is unclear. The CDR3 runs 16 residues. Germline V gene lookup returns CDR1 SQVTM and CDR2 ANQGSEA. Trimming took 6 bases from V and 2 from J, leaving 21 bases between them. The DNA of the CDR3 is TGCAGCGTGCCTCGTAACCTCGACCACTACACAGATACGCAGTATTTT. This sequence encodes CSVPRNLDHYTDTQYF.

The V and J genes are TRBV6-6 and TRBJ2-1; the match to TRBD2 covers 8 bases. Germline loops: CDR1 MNHNY, CDR2 SVGAGI (reference sequence). V lost 0 bases and J lost 12; bases outside the gene matches: 10. The CDR3 totals 15 residues. The CDR3 region is CASSYSTPGLGGQFF. The DNA for the CDR3 is TGTGCCAGCAGTTACTCTACGCCGGGACTAGGGGGGCAGTTCTTC.

Concerning this clonotype itself: This may arise from a read error, as a much more abundant clone is one base away. This chain connects TRBV3-1 to TRBJ2-7; D might be TRBD1 or TRBD2, each matching 7 bases. This CDR3 spans 14 amino acids. Trimming took 4 bases from V and 6 from J, leaving 16 bases between them. CDR1 is LGHDT and CDR2 is YNNKEL in the germline V gene (reference sequence). CDR3 in DNA: TGTGCCAGCAGCCGAGGCGACAGGGAGGGCGAGCAGTACTTC. Translated: CASSRGDREGEQYF.

This clonotype was seen only once. One junction end does not reproduce the germline sequence, and a read error may be involved. The chain couples TRBV9 to TRBJ2-7, with D possibly matching TRBD2 (6 bases). The CDR3 runs to 14 residues. Looked up from germline, CDR1 is SGDLS and CDR2 is YYNGEE. In nucleotides, the CDR3 is TGTGCCAGCAGCGGGGGGACTCTTTCCTACGAGCAGTACTTT. Translation: CASSGGTLSYEQYF.

The V and J genes are TRBV2 and TRBJ1-5; D gene ambiguous. Germline V gives CDR1 SNHLY, CDR2 FYNNEI. V lost 7 bases and J 5 bases, leaving 9 bases between the germline ends. This CDR3 is built from 12 residues. CDR3 DNA: TGTGCCAGCAAATCTGAGCATCAGCCCCAGCATTTT. Amino acid sequence: CASKSEHQPQHF.

The rearrangement uses TRBV7-9 and TRBJ2-5; D is unclear. Trimming took 8 bases from V and 0 from J, leaving 10 bases between them. The CDR3 is made up of 13 amino acids. In germline, CDR1 is SEHNR, CDR2 FQNEAQ (reference sequence). CDR3 in DNA: TGTGCCAGCCAGAGGTTGGACCAAGAGACCCAGTACTTC. This sequence encodes CASQRLDQETQYF.

The chain couples TRBV7-3 to TRBJ2-2; no reliable D call. The V end was cut by 2 bases, the J end by 0 bases, with 7 bases between. Germline V gives CDR1 SGHTA, CDR2 FQGTGA. The CDR3 consists of 15 residues. In DNA, the CDR3 is TGTGCCAGCAGCTTATTCGCCGCGAACACCGGGGAGCTGTTTTTT. Amino acids: CASSLFAANTGELFF. The full variable domain, in which reference TRBV7-3 and TRBJ2-2 provide the parts outside the CDR3, is GAGVSQTPSNKVTEKGKYVELRCDPISGHTALYWYRQSLGQGPEFLIYFQGTGAADDSGLPNDRFFAVRPEGSVSTLKIQRTERGDSAVYLCASSLFAANTGELFFGEGSRLTVL.

This clonotype appeared once. The chain is built from TRBV7-2 and TRBJ2-3; no clear D gene. V lost 3 bases and J 1 base, leaving 8 bases between the germline ends. Germline-derived CDR1 and CDR2 are SGHTA and FQGNSA. The length of the CDR3 is 14 residues. The CDR3 DNA sequence: TGTGCCAGCAGCTTCGACCTCGGCACAGATACGCAGTATTTT. As protein: CASSFDLGTDTQYF.

This chain joins TRBV29-1 and TRBJ2-7; 9 nucleotides line up with TRBD1. The CDR3 has 14 amino acids. The ends lost 0 bases at V and 5 bases at J; junction bases unmatched: 5. Germline V gene data show CDR1 as SQVTM and CDR2 as ANQGSEA. CDR3 residues: CSVEEAGQGNEQYF. The CDR3 DNA follows: TGCAGCGTTGAAGAAGCGGGACAGGGAAACGAGCAGTACTTC.

About this clonotype itself: An end of the junction does not agree with germline; a read error may underlie this. The gene calls are TRBV28 and TRBJ2-7, with 7 bases that match TRBD2. The CDR3 sequence is 15 residues long. The germline gives CDR1 MDHEN, CDR2 SYDVKM. CDR3 nucleotides: TGTGCCAGCAGTACCCCGGGACTATCCTCCAACGAGCAGTACTTC. Translation gives CASSTPGLSSNEQYF. Drawing the rest from reference TRBV28 and TRBJ2-7, the complete variable domain is DVKVTQSSRYLVKRTGEKVFLECVQDMDHENMFWYRQDPGLGLRLIYFSYDVKMKEKGDIPEGYSVSREKKERFSLILESASTNQTSMYLCASSTPGLSSNEQYFGPGTRLTVT.

This clonotype has more than one count but fewer than ten. The chain recombines TRBV6-5 with TRBJ2-7, with a weak D call TRBD2 (5 bases). The CDR3 contains 12 residues. The germline gives CDR1 MNHEY, CDR2 SVGAGI. The V end lost 0 bases, the J end lost 7 bases, and 7 bases lay between the germline ends. The CDR3 loop reads CASSYSGVEQYF. The CDR3 DNA is TGTGCCAGCAGTTACTCGGGAGTTGAGCAGTACTTC.

The rearrangement uses TRBV7-2 and TRBJ2-1; either TRBD1 or TRBD2 may supply D (6 bases each). Germline V gene data show CDR1 as SGHTA and CDR2 as FQGNSA. Trimming removed 5 bases from V and 9 bases from J, with 14 bases in between. This CDR3 is built from 13 residues. DNA of the CDR3: TGTGCCAGCAGCCTTGGAGGGGGACGTGAGCAGTTCTTC. Its protein product is CASSLGGGREQFF. Using reference TRBV7-2 and TRBJ2-1 for the parts outside the CDR3, the full variable domain is GAGVSQSPSNKVTEKGKDVELRCDPISGHTALYWYRQSLGQGLEFLIYFQGNSAPDKSGLPSDRFSAERTGGSVSTLTIQRTQQEDSAVYLCASSLGGGREQFFGPGTRLTVL.

The table lists this clonotype with many counts. The gene calls are TRBV7-2 and TRBJ2-3, with D perhaps TRBD1 (6 bases). CDR3 length: 14 amino acids. V was clipped by 5 bases and J by 2 bases, with 11 bases between them. Germline lookup yields CDR1 SGHTA and CDR2 FQGNSA. CDR3 region: CASSPGQSTDTQYF. The CDR3 DNA reads TGTGCCAGCAGCCCCGGACAGTCCACAGATACGCAGTATTTT.